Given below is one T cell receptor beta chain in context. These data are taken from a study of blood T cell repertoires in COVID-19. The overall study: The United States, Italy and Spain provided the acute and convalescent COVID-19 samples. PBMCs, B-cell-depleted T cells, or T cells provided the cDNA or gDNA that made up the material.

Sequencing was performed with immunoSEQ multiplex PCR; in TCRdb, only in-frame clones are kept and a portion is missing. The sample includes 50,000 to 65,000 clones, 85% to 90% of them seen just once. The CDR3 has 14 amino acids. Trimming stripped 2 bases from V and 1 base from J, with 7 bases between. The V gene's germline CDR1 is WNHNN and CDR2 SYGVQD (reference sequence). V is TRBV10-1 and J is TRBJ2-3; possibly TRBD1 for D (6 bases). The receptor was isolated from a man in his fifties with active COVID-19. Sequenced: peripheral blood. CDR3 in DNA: TGCGCCAGCAGTGAGGCAGGGGGCACAGATACGCAGTATTTT. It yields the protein CASSEAGGTDTQYF.